This TCR beta chain was identified in a study of cytomegalovirus exposure and HLA in healthy donors. Primers: 60 Vbeta forward and 13 Jbeta reverse. Libraries were prepared by immunoSEQ multiplex PCR; TCRdb keeps only in-frame clonotypes and omits some of them. The sample's table shows tens of thousands of clones. For this clone: What it binds is unknown.

Points from the study as a whole: Overall, under 200 TCR beta chains were annotated as cytomegalovirus-associated. HLA allele associations emerged for 16,951 TCR beta sequences in a later analysis, at 0.05 false discovery rate. Later analysis identified a missense DCLRE1C variant that was linked to TCR beta V- and J-gene trimming. The authors reported that TCR beta sequences could predict HLA-A and HLA-B alleles. These predictions were accurate for most subjects in the first cohort.

Sequenced: PBMCs. This TCR derives from a human donor in good health.

CDR3 region: CASSLGQGARGRSPLHF. The CDR3 DNA reads as TGTGCCAGCAGCTTGGGACAGGGGGCGCGGGGTAGATCACCCCTCCACTTT. The V call is TRBV28, the J call TRBJ1-6, with 12 bases aligning to TRBD1. Germline CDR1 is MDHEN and CDR2 is SYDVKM. After removal of 6 bases from V and 10 bases from J, the junction contained 13 bases not matched to a gene. There are 17 residues in the CDR3. The full variable domain, completed using reference TRBV28 and TRBJ1-6, is DVKVTQSSRYLVKRTGEKVFLECVQDMDHENMFWYRQDPGLGLRLIYFSYDVKMKEKGDIPEGYSVSREKKERFSLILESASTNQTSMYLCASSLGQGARGRSPLHFGNGTRLTVT.